The rows below give T cell receptor beta chains drawn from one sample of a study of CD8 T cells in Susac syndrome. Using its own MiXCR run on the immunoSEQ multiplex PCR reads, TCRdb lists one record per CDR3 protein. The sample shows 120,000 or so distinct CDR3 sequences, 94% of them seen only once. The sample comprised CD4+ T cells from PBMCs. Every receptor here comes from a human donor in good health. Each CDR3 is given with its conserved first and last residue. A D gene is named only where the DNA matches it firmly. Not all rows give a size; the values are once, few, many and, for expanded clones, a class.

length: 17
D: -
J: TRBJ2-2
size: -
V: TRBV10-3
CDR3: CAIKPGAGQANTGELFF
DNA: TGTGCCATCAAACCGGGAGCGGGACAGGCGAACACCGGGGAGCTGTTTTTT

length: 14
D: -
J: TRBJ2-2
size: few
V: TRBV6-5
CDR3: CASSYSTWSGELFF
DNA: TGTGCCAGCAGTTACTCGACTTGGTCCGGGGAGCTGTTTTTT

length: 17
D: -
J: TRBJ1-5
size: -
V: TRBV18
CDR3: CASSPQQDGGSNQPQHF
DNA: TGTGCCAGCTCACCACAACAGGACGGAGGGAGCAATCAGCCCCAGCATTTT

length: 13
D: TRBD1
J: TRBJ1-1
size: -
V: TRBV30
CDR3: CAFQRDRGTEAFF
DNA: TGTGCCTTTCAACGGGACAGGGGTACTGAAGCTTTCTTT

length: 15
D: TRBD2
J: TRBJ2-1
size: few
V: TRBV7-2
CDR3: CASSLVGTSDHEQFF
DNA: TGTGCCAGCAGCTTAGTCGGGACTAGCGACCATGAGCAGTTCTTC

length: 13
D: -
J: TRBJ1-1
size: few
V: TRBV6-5
CDR3: CASSYSEGTEAFF
DNA: TGTGCCAGCAGTTACTCGGAGGGCACTGAAGCTTTCTTT

length: 15
D: -
J: TRBJ1-2
size: once
V: TRBV7-9
CDR3: CASSPPRLDSYGYTF
DNA: TGTGCCAGCAGCCCACCAAGGCTGGACAGCTATGGCTACACCTTC

length: 14
D: TRBD1
J: TRBJ2-7
size: -
V: TRBV5-6
CDR3: CASSLYRGLYEQYF
DNA: TGTGCCAGCAGCTTGTACAGGGGGCTCTACGAGCAGTACTTC

length: 12
D: -
J: TRBJ1-5
size: -
V: TRBV29-1
CDR3: CSVGQGREPQHF
DNA: TGCAGCGTTGGGCAGGGCAGGGAGCCCCAGCATTTT

length: 16
D: TRBD2
J: TRBJ2-7
size: once
V: TRBV28
CDR3: CASTRSNLAGRYEQYF
DNA: TGTGCCAGCACCCGAAGTAACTTAGCGGGAAGATACGAGCAGTACTTC

length: 15
D: TRBD1
J: TRBJ2-5
size: -
V: TRBV27
CDR3: CASSSGTGGAETQYF
DNA: TGTGCCAGCAGTTCCGGGACAGGGGGCGCGGAGACCCAGTACTTC

length: 16
D: -
J: TRBJ1-1
size: -
V: TRBV15
CDR3: CATSRPRAGMNTEAFF
DNA: TGTGCCACCAGCAGGCCCAGAGCAGGCATGAACACTGAAGCTTTCTTT

length: 16
D: -
J: TRBJ1-2
size: -
V: TRBV6-6
CDR3: CASSYSIWTANYGYTF
DNA: TGTGCCAGCAGTTACTCTATATGGACAGCTAACTATGGCTACACCTTC

length: 12
D: -
J: TRBJ2-1
size: -
V: TRBV9
CDR3: CASSVDPGWQFF
DNA: TGTGCCAGCAGCGTAGACCCTGGTTGGCAGTTCTTC

length: 14
D: TRBD2
J: TRBJ2-3
size: -
V: TRBV19
CDR3: CASSIREGPDTQYF
DNA: TGTGCCAGTAGTATCCGGGAGGGCCCAGATACGCAGTATTTT

length: 15
D: TRBD1
J: TRBJ2-3
size: -
V: TRBV7-2
CDR3: CASSLGGGSADTQYF
DNA: TGTGCCAGCAGCTTAGGAGGGGGCTCGGCAGATACGCAGTATTTT

length: 12
D: -
J: TRBJ1-5
size: -
V: TRBV24-1
CDR3: CATSGSGQPQHF
DNA: TGTGCCACCAGTGGATCGGGTCAGCCCCAGCATTTT

length: 17
D: -
J: TRBJ1-6
size: -
V: TRBV6-5
CDR3: CASSSYLQDTYNSPLHF
DNA: TGTGCCAGCAGTTCGTATTTACAGGACACCTATAATTCACCCCTCCACTTT

length: 16
D: TRBD2
J: TRBJ2-1
size: once
V: TRBV18
CDR3: CASSPRRAGDKNEQFF
DNA: TGTGCCAGCTCACCAAGACGAGCGGGAGACAAGAATGAGCAGTTCTTC

length: 16
D: TRBD2
J: TRBJ2-2
size: once
V: TRBV5-1
CDR3: CASSLSAGAGTGELFF
DNA: TGCGCCAGCAGCCTGTCCGCGGGAGCGGGGACCGGGGAGCTGTTTTTT

length: 15
D: TRBD2
J: TRBJ2-1
size: once
V: TRBV19
CDR3: CASSIQVAGGHEQFF
DNA: TGTGCCAGTAGTATACAAGTAGCGGGAGGCCATGAGCAGTTCTTC

length: 14
D: -
J: TRBJ1-1
size: once
V: TRBV6-6
CDR3: CASSYVGSNTEAFF
DNA: TGTGCCAGCAGTTACGTGGGAAGTAACACTGAAGCTTTCTTT

length: 14
D: TRBD1
J: TRBJ2-3
size: once
V: TRBV30
CDR3: CAWSKGQGEDTQYF
DNA: TGTGCCTGGAGTAAAGGACAGGGTGAAGATACGCAGTATTTT

length: 17
D: TRBD1
J: TRBJ1-1
size: -
V: TRBV3-1
CDR3: CASSQTTPGQGAGEAFF
DNA: TGTGCCAGCAGCCAAACCACGCCGGGACAGGGGGCTGGTGAAGCTTTCTTT